A single sample is the source of the 21 T cell receptor beta chains below, sequenced in a study of somatic mutations in cytotoxic T cells in rheumatoid arthritis. Data came from immunoSEQ multiplex PCR; TCRdb stores just in-frame clones and leaves some out. Of about 12,000 clones listed, around 80% were seen once; the top ten hold roughly an eighth. Sequenced: CD8+ T cells sorted from blood. The origin of the receptors is a middle-aged man in good health.

Within the sample, this clone is hyperexpanded. Other DNA sequences in the sample encode the same CDR3. The rearrangement uses TRBV18 and TRBJ1-1; D uncertain. This CDR3 is 13 amino acids long. V was shortened by 6 bases and J by 4 bases, with 12 bases between the two germline ends. In germline, CDR1 is KGHSH, CDR2 LQKENI. DNA of the CDR3: TGTGCCAGCTCCCCTCAAGGTGGCACTGAAGCTTTCTTT. This gives the protein CASSPQGGTEAFF.

This clone has a handful of counts. The chain joins TRBV13 to TRBJ1-2, with TRBD1 as a possible D gene (6 bases). The CDR3 sequence is 14 residues long. With 5 bases removed from V and 7 bases from J, the gap between germline ends came to 17 bases. Germline V gene lookup returns CDR1 PRHDT and CDR2 FYEKMQ (reference sequence). The CDR3: CASSREEQGGGYTF. The CDR3 region has the DNA TGTGCCAGCAGCCGCGAAGAACAGGGAGGTGGCTACACCTTC.

V usage is TRBV27 and J usage is TRBJ1-2; D gene uncertain. The V end lost 4 bases, the J end lost 7 bases, and 16 bases lay between the germline ends. The CDR3 spans 14 residues. Germline CDR1 and CDR2: MNHEY and SMNVEV (reference sequence). The CDR3 region is CASSSWVEGPGYTF. Written as DNA, the CDR3 is TGTGCCAGCAGTTCCTGGGTAGAGGGTCCTGGCTACACCTTC.

The chain links TRBV14 to TRBJ2-7; 8 bases agree with TRBD1. Germline V gene data show CDR1 as SGHDN and CDR2 as FVKESK. CDR3 length: 20 residues. The trim removed 0 bases at V and 3 bases at J, leaving 19 bases unmatched. CDR3 amino acids: CASSQDLSGEFDRGNYEQYV. CDR3 sequence (DNA): TGTGCCAGCAGCCAAGATCTTAGCGGAGAATTTGACAGGGGCAACTACGAGCAGTACGTC.

This chain joins TRBV9 and TRBJ1-4; D may be TRBD1 (5 bases). Germline CDR1 reads SGDLS; CDR2 reads YYNGEE. This CDR3 is built from 15 residues. Trimming left V 0 bases short and J 5 bases short, with 11 bases between. CDR3 bases: TGTGCCAGCAGCGTAGTGGGCAGGGAGAATGAAAAACTGTTTTTT. It codes for CASSVVGRENEKLFF.

The V and J genes are TRBV11-1 and TRBJ2-1, with TRBD1 identical over 7 bases. With 1 base clipped from V and 0 bases from J, the junction kept 6 bases outside the gene matches. Germline CDR1 is SGHAT and CDR2 is FQDESV (reference sequence). The CDR3 has 17 residues. The CDR3 nucleotides are TGTGCCAGCAGCTTAGTAGGGACAGAATTCTCCTACAATGAGCAGTTCTTC. As protein: CASSLVGTEFSYNEQFF.

Remarks on this clone: No DNA is shown, since the ends of the CDR3 on it are uncertain; the CDR3 is the one TCRdb lists. The chain uses TRBV29-1 and TRBJ2-3; TRBD2, the table's D call, was not compared with the DNA. Germline V gene lookup returns CDR1 SQVTM and CDR2 ANQGSEA. The CDR3 numbers 12 amino acids, ends counted. The CDR3 sequence: CSVVGGGARLYF.

The chain carries TRBV19 and TRBJ1-3, with D unresolved. The germline V gene encodes CDR1 LNHDA and CDR2 SQIVND (reference sequence). The CDR3 extends over 14 amino acids. V was trimmed by 1 base and J by 0 bases, leaving 4 bases between them. CDR3 region: CASSIGLSGNTIYF. CDR3 nucleotide sequence: TGTGCCAGTAGTATAGGGCTCTCTGGAAACACCATATATTTT.

The table lists this clone with a few counts. The gene calls are TRBV2 and TRBJ1-1, with unresolved D. Trimming left V 8 bases short and J 0 bases short, with 10 bases between. The CDR3 runs 13 residues. CDR1 SNHLY and CDR2 FYNNEI come from the germline V gene. CDR3 in amino acids: CASGATVNTEAFF. The CDR3 coding sequence is TGTGCCAGCGGCGCCACAGTGAACACTGAAGCTTTCTTT.

This clone has only a few counts. V is TRBV2 and J is TRBJ1-1, with 8 bases matching TRBD1. This CDR3 comprises 14 residues. Trimming removed 4 bases from V and 4 bases from J; junction bases left unmatched: 5. Germline V gene data show CDR1 as SNHLY and CDR2 as FYNNEI. The CDR3 DNA reads TGTGCCAGCAGTGTTTCAGGGGGCGGCACTGAAGCTTTCTTT. It encodes CASSVSGGGTEAFF.

This clone has more than one count but fewer than ten. The chain has TRBV4-2 and TRBJ1-1; D gene unclear. V was clipped by 1 base and J by 5 bases, with 8 bases between them. This CDR3 region has 13 residues. The germline gives CDR1 LGHNA, CDR2 YNFKEQ. The CDR3 reads CASSQGIWTEAFF. The CDR3 DNA follows: TGTGCCAGCAGCCAAGGTATCTGGACTGAAGCTTTCTTT.

The V call is TRBV11-2, the J call TRBJ2-1; D remains unclear. CDR1 and CDR2 (germline): SGHAT, FQNNGV. This CDR3 comprises 13 residues. Trimming removed 7 bases at V and 9 bases at J, with 16 bases between. The CDR3 loop is CASIPSGNGEQFF. DNA for the CDR3: TGTGCCAGCATCCCCTCGGGTAATGGTGAGCAGTTCTTC.

This clone was found once. V gene TRBV4-1 combines with J gene TRBJ1-5, with TRBD1 matching over 9 bases. Germline CDR1 MGHRA, CDR2 YSYEKL. The CDR3 consists of 17 residues. V was clipped by 2 bases and J by 4 bases; unmatched bases: 9. CDR3 sequence: CASSQPSGQGINQPQHF. CDR3 sequence (DNA): TGCGCCAGCAGCCAACCGTCGGGACAGGGAATTAATCAGCCCCAGCATTTT.

Relative to its sample, this clone is large. The chain links TRBV6-5 to TRBJ1-1; the D is unclear. Trimming removed 8 bases at V and 0 bases at J, with 4 bases between. Germline values: CDR1 MNHEY, CDR2 SVGAGI. The CDR3 runs to 11 residues. The CDR3 DNA follows: TGTGCCAGCGGATTGAACACTGAAGCTTTCTTT. It specifies CASGLNTEAFF.

The table lists this clone with a count of one. V gene TRBV2 combines with J gene TRBJ2-3; a possible D gene is TRBD1 (6 bases). Trimming pared 10 bases from V and 5 bases from J, leaving 19 bases between. Germline values: CDR1 SNHLY, CDR2 FYNNEI. The CDR3 consists of 14 residues. The CDR3 DNA reads TGTGCCACCTTATCCCGGGACATAAGAGATACGCAGTATTTT. Protein: CATLSRDIRDTQYF.

A few counts support this clone. This chain connects TRBV4-1 to TRBJ2-7; TRBD2 matches at 13 bases. The germline gives CDR1 MGHRA, CDR2 YSYEKL. This CDR3 is 18 amino acids long. The trim removed 0 bases at V and 0 bases at J, leaving 5 bases unmatched. CDR3 coding DNA: TGCGCCAGCAGCCAAGAACCGGGACTAGCGGGACACTCCTACGAGCAGTACTTC. Its protein product is CASSQEPGLAGHSYEQYF.

This chain links TRBV7-6 with TRBJ2-1; no firm D call. This CDR3 has 13 amino acids. Germline CDR1 is SGHVS and CDR2 is FNYEAQ. V was trimmed by 0 bases and J by 8 bases, leaving 8 bases between them. The CDR3 is CASSLAGAYEQFF. The CDR3 DNA reads as TGTGCCAGCAGCTTAGCCGGAGCTTATGAGCAGTTCTTC.

The rearrangement uses TRBV9 and TRBJ2-2; unclear D gene. The CDR3 sequence is 16 residues long. The germline gives CDR1 SGDLS, CDR2 YYNGEE. V shed 0 bases and J shed 1 base, with 10 bases lying between them. CDR3 sequence: CASSVAYQVNTGELFF. In DNA, the CDR3 is TGTGCCAGCAGCGTAGCTTATCAGGTGAACACCGGGGAGCTGTTTTTT.

The chain links TRBV6-5 to TRBJ2-7, with D perhaps TRBD2 (6 bases). Germline CDR1 reads MNHEY; CDR2 reads SVGAGI. The CDR3 runs to 15 residues. Trimming took 8 bases from V and 2 from J, leaving 19 bases between them. CDR3: CASSQFWGDPYEQYF. In DNA, the CDR3 is TGTGCCAGCTCACAGTTTTGGGGGGACCCCTACGAGCAGTACTTC.

The chain is built from TRBV13 and TRBJ1-2, with 10 bases lining up with TRBD1. The CDR3 sequence is 15 residues long. Trimming cost V 5 bases and J 4 bases; bases outside gene matches: 7. Per germline, CDR1 PRHDT and CDR2 FYEKMQ (reference sequence). CDR3 amino acids: CASSPLTGGSYGYTF. The CDR3 DNA is TGTGCCAGCAGCCCCCTGACAGGGGGCTCCTATGGCTACACCTTC.

This sequence joins TRBV2 and TRBJ2-5; D gene ambiguous. The length of the CDR3 is 11 residues. V was pared by 3 bases and J by 5 bases, with 4 bases between. CDR1 and CDR2 (germline): SNHLY, FYNNEI. The CDR3 region is CASSDPETQYF. The DNA for the CDR3 is TGTGCCAGCAGTGATCCGGAGACCCAGTACTTC.